These T cell receptor beta chains were read from a single sample in a study of radiation and T cells in renal cell carcinoma. Data came from immunoSEQ multiplex PCR; TCRdb stores just in-frame clones and leaves some out. The sample carries tens of thousands of clones, about 86% recorded once. Sequenced here: blood, sampled from a patient whose treatment included radiotherapy and nephrectomy. All receptors derive from a woman aged 50 to 65 with renal cell carcinoma. The CDR3 runs from the conserved cysteine through the conserved F or W. The D gene is left open where the match is weak. Clone sizes are given selectively: once, few, many, or a class where the clone is expanded.

J: TRBJ2-2
V: TRBV6-1
D: -
length: 12
size: -
DNA: TGTGCCAGCAGACCGAACACCGGGGAGCTGTTTTTT
CDR3: CASRPNTGELFF

J: TRBJ1-5
V: TRBV10-3
D: -
length: 13
size: once
DNA: TGTGCCATCAGGGGGGACAGCAATCAGCCCCAGCATTTT
CDR3: CAIRGDSNQPQHF

J: TRBJ1-1
V: TRBV11-2
D: -
length: 14
size: few
DNA: TGTGCCAGCAGCCCACTCGGGGGAGACACTGAAGCTTTCTTT
CDR3: CASSPLGGDTEAFF

J: TRBJ2-7
V: TRBV7-8
D: TRBD1
length: 15
size: -
DNA: TGTGCCAGCAGCCCTCAATGGGACAGGGGCTACGAGCAGTACTTC
CDR3: CASSPQWDRGYEQYF

J: TRBJ1-4
V: TRBV28
D: -
length: 11
size: few
DNA: TGTGCCAGCAGTGCCCACACGGGGGGGATTTTT
CDR3: CASSAHTGGIF

J: TRBJ1-1
V: TRBV19
D: TRBD1
length: 17
size: -
DNA: TGTGCCAGTAGTATCCTCCGGACAGGGGAATCGAACACTGAAGCTTTCTTT
CDR3: CASSILRTGESNTEAFF

J: TRBJ2-7
V: TRBV7-2
D: TRBD2
length: 17
size: -
DNA: TGTGCCAGCAGCTCCACCGGACTAGCGGGAGTCGCCTACGAGCAGTACTTC
CDR3: CASSSTGLAGVAYEQYF

J: TRBJ1-1
V: TRBV11-2
D: -
length: 13
size: -
DNA: TGTGCCAGCAGCCCCACCGACTACACTGAAGCTTTCTTT
CDR3: CASSPTDYTEAFF

J: TRBJ2-7
V: TRBV27
D: TRBD1
length: 14
size: -
DNA: TGTGCCAGCAGTTTGGGACAGGGAAGGGGCGAGCAGTACTTC
CDR3: CASSLGQGRGEQYF

J: TRBJ2-7
V: TRBV2
D: -
length: 13
size: -
DNA: TGTGCCAGCAGGGGACGGCCCCCCAGGGAGCAGTACTTC
CDR3: CASRGRPPREQYF

J: TRBJ1-1
V: TRBV20-1
D: -
length: 11
size: few
DNA: TGCAGTGCTAGAATTCTTGCTGAAGCTTTCTTT
CDR3: CSARILAEAFF

J: TRBJ1-1
V: TRBV6-6
D: -
length: 13
size: -
DNA: TGTGCCAGCAGTTATGGGGACAACACTGAAGCTTTCTTT
CDR3: CASSYGDNTEAFF

J: TRBJ2-2
V: TRBV27
D: -
length: 15
size: once
DNA: TGTGCCAGCAGTTTTTCGGCGGGGTTGCCCGGGGAGCTGTTTTTT
CDR3: CASSFSAGLPGELFF

J: TRBJ1-2
V: TRBV7-9
D: -
length: 13
size: -
DNA: TGTGCCAGCAGCTTAGCATCTCCGGGGGGCTACACCTTC
CDR3: CASSLASPGGYTF

J: TRBJ2-7
V: TRBV9
D: -
length: 14
size: -
DNA: TGTGCCAGCAGCGTGGGGGGTAGTACCTACGAGCAGTACTTC
CDR3: CASSVGGSTYEQYF

J: TRBJ2-7
V: TRBV18
D: -
length: 15
size: -
DNA: TGTGCCAGCTCATTGGGGGTATCGAGCTCCTACGAGCAGTACTTC
CDR3: CASSLGVSSSYEQYF

J: TRBJ2-3
V: TRBV10-3
D: TRBD2
length: 14
size: -
DNA: TGTGCCATCAGCGGACTAGCGGGAGAAGACGCGCAGTATTTT
CDR3: CAISGLAGEDAQYF

J: TRBJ2-7
V: TRBV5-4
D: TRBD2
length: 15
size: once
DNA: TGTGCCAGCAGCCTAGCGGGAGGCGCCACCTACGAGCAGTACTTC
CDR3: CASSLAGGATYEQYF

J: TRBJ2-1
V: TRBV19
D: TRBD2
length: 17
size: -
DNA: TGTGCCAGTAGTAAGTCGACTAGCGGGAGCTCCTACAATGAGCAGTTCTTC
CDR3: CASSKSTSGSSYNEQFF

J: TRBJ1-5
V: TRBV19
D: TRBD1
length: 14
size: few
DNA: TGTGCCAGTACCCGACAGGGGGAGGATCAGCCCCAGCATTTT
CDR3: CASTRQGEDQPQHF

J: TRBJ2-7
V: TRBV9
D: TRBD1
length: 16
size: -
DNA: TGTGCCAGCAGCGTAGAAGGGACAGCAGCCAACTACGAGCAGTACTTC
CDR3: CASSVEGTAANYEQYF